The sequence of this TCR beta chain was determined in a study of tumor-infiltrating lymphocytes in primary liver carcinoma. Study-wide points: Researchers report that only about 7-24% of top clones turned up in all five tumor regions. Tumor specimens were characterized by a significantly higher top-250-clone fraction than blood (p = 0.039).

This clonotype has just a few counts. Its cognate antigen is unknown. One end of the junction fails to match germline, which may point to a read error. The germline V gene encodes CDR1 LGHNA and CDR2 YNFKEQ. The CDR3 covers 13 residues. Without any cell sorting, about 19-32 mg of bulk tissue yielded co-extracted RNA and DNA. TCR beta cDNA came from about 0.55 ug total RNA, primed with a constant-region primer. Nested multiplex PCR, run for three rounds with slightly modified ARM-PCR, yielded TCR beta libraries. Both of the initial two PCR rounds ran for about 11 cycles and employed TRBV1-TRBV30 forward primers alongside a C-beta reverse primer. From the multiplex PCR reads, TCRdb called clonotypes with MiXCR, one entry per CDR3 protein. Here the sample spans approximately 53,000 distinct CDR3 sequences, over 75% being singletons.

V is TRBV4-2 and J is TRBJ1-4; D is ambiguous. The receptor's source is a man aged 35-49 years with primary liver carcinoma and hepatitis B virus infection. Sequenced material: liver tumor tissue from sampling region 5. Subset: tumor region T5, tumor centre. The CDR3 sequence is CASSQLHREKLFF. In DNA form, the CDR3 reads TGTGCTAGCAGCCAGCTCCACCGTGAAAAACTGTTCTTT.